The clone carrying this TCR beta chain has more than one count but fewer than ten. Its target is unknown. The sample is drawn from a study of CD8 T cells in ankylosing spondylitis. The CDR3 sequence is 14 residues long. CDR1 is SGHTA, CDR2 FQGNSA, per germline. V lost 2 bases and J lost 8, with 13 bases in between. TCRdb called the 5' RACE reads again in MiXCR, with one record for every CDR3 protein. The data show about 230,000 distinct CDR3 sequences, less than 9.5% seen once. General study points: As for the disease-linked clones, they showed a CD8+ phenotype and occurred at relatively low frequencies in peripheral blood. Reportedly, matched ankylosing spondylitis synovial fluid was significantly enriched for disease-linked clones. Reports of some motif variants in reactive arthritis synovial fluid and blood predate this one.

The TCR comes from a female donor with ankylosing spondylitis or in good health (not recorded which). Input material: blood, either unsorted or a sorted T cell fraction (not recorded which). The rearrangement links TRBV7-2 to TRBJ1-3; D not certain. The CDR3 is CASSLTPDGHTIYF. CDR3 nucleotides: TGTGCCAGCAGCTTAACCCCTGACGGGCACACCATATATTTT.